Presented here are 30 T cell receptor beta chains from one specimen sequenced in a study of blood T cell repertoires in COVID-19. Measured with immunoSEQ multiplex PCR; TCRdb has only the in-frame clones, and not every one. The sample holds 100,000 to 150,000 clones, more than 75% seen once. Material: peripheral blood. These receptors all stem from a human donor in a cohort sampled during active COVID-19.

A remark on this clone: The sample holds other DNA sequences that translate to the same CDR3. The rearrangement joins TRBV5-1 to TRBJ2-3; TRBD1 is a possible D gene (6 bases). CDR1 is SGHRS, CDR2 YFSETQ, per germline. The germline V and J ends were trimmed by 5 bases and 0 bases, with 10 bases remaining between them. The CDR3 totals 14 residues. As DNA, the CDR3 is TGCGCCAGCAGTCTTGGACAGAGCACAGATACGCAGTATTTT. Translating gives CASSLGQSTDTQYF.

The V and J genes are TRBV5-1 and TRBJ2-5, with a possible D match to TRBD1 (6 bases). The CDR3 loop spans 13 amino acids. Per the germline V gene, CDR1 is SGHRS and CDR2 is YFSETQ. V was trimmed by 5 bases and J by 3 bases, leaving 11 bases between them. The chain's CDR3 is CASSFEGEETQYF. The CDR3 DNA sequence: TGCGCCAGCAGTTTCGAGGGGGAAGAGACCCAGTACTTC. The full variable domain, rest sourced from reference TRBV5-1 and TRBJ2-5, is KAGVTQTPRYLIKTRGQQVTLSCSPISGHRSVSWYQQTPGQGLQFLFEYFSETQRNKGNFPGRFSGRQFSNSRSEMNVSTLELGDSALYLCASSFEGEETQYFGPGTRLLVL.

The genes are TRBV18 and TRBJ2-7, with a possible D match to TRBD1 (6 bases). Germline V gene sequence: CDR1 KGHSH, CDR2 LQKENI. This CDR3 has 14 amino acids. V lost 2 bases to trimming and J lost 5 bases, with 13 bases between them. The CDR3 loop is CASSPSTGRNEQYF. CDR3 DNA sequence: TGTGCCAGCTCACCATCTACAGGGAGAAACGAGCAGTACTTC.

The genes are TRBV3-1 (or the pseudogene TRBV3-2) and TRBJ2-5; 7 bases are shared with TRBD2. V gave up 1 base and J gave up 5 bases; unmatched junction bases: 7. This CDR3 is built from 15 residues. Looked up from germline, CDR1 is LGHDT and CDR2 is YNNKEL (reference sequence). The CDR3: CASSQGMRESETQYF. The CDR3 DNA follows: TGTGCCAGCAGCCAAGGGATGCGGGAGTCCGAGACCCAGTACTTC.

The J gene is TRBJ2-1, the V gene TRBV5-6; D unclear. The germline gives CDR1 SGHDT, CDR2 YYEEEE. Trimming took 3 bases from V and 7 from J, leaving 20 bases between them. This CDR3 is built from 16 residues. CDR3 amino acids: CASSYRGAAGWNEQFF. Here the CDR3 DNA reads TGTGCCAGCAGCTACCGCGGTGCGGCTGGGTGGAATGAGCAGTTCTTC.

This clone was seen only once. V usage is TRBV5-1 and J usage is TRBJ1-1; 8 bases agree with TRBD1. The CDR3 covers 14 residues. CDR1 SGHRS and CDR2 YFSETQ come from the germline V gene. Trimming cost V 4 bases and J 4 bases; bases outside gene matches: 6. CDR3: CASSPVTGGTEAFF. CDR3 in DNA: TGCGCCAGCAGCCCAGTTACAGGGGGCACTGAAGCTTTCTTT. The whole variable domain, filled in from reference TRBV5-1 and TRBJ1-1, reads KAGVTQTPRYLIKTRGQQVTLSCSPISGHRSVSWYQQTPGQGLQFLFEYFSETQRNKGNFPGRFSGRQFSNSRSEMNVSTLELGDSALYLCASSPVTGGTEAFFGQGTRLTVV.

This chain connects TRBV6-5 to TRBJ2-3; D gene unclear. Germline CDR1 reads MNHEY; CDR2 reads SVGAGI. There are 14 residues in the CDR3. V gave up 3 bases and J gave up 4 bases, with 11 bases separating them. DNA of the CDR3: TGTGCCAGCAGTTATTTTAGGCGGCCAGATACGCAGTATTTT. This codes for CASSYFRRPDTQYF.

CDR3 nucleotide sequence: TGTGCCAGCAGGACAGGGCACACGGAGCCCCAGCATTTT. Its protein is CASRTGHTEPQHF. V and J are TRBV2 and TRBJ1-5, with TRBD1 identical over 7 bases. The CDR3 is 13 amino acids. J was trimmed by 8 bases and V by 6 bases; bases with no gene match: 7. In germline, CDR1 is SNHLY, CDR2 FYNNEI.

This clone has a handful of counts. The chain links TRBV7-2 to TRBJ2-1; weak D call: TRBD2 (6 bases). Germline CDR1 reads SGHTA; CDR2 reads FQGNSA. This CDR3 region has 14 residues. The V gene lost 1 base and the J gene lost 10 bases, with 14 bases spanning the gap. CDR3 DNA sequence: TGTGCCAGCAGCTTAGATTTTTCGCGGGGAGAGCAGTTCTTC. Translated: CASSLDFSRGEQFF.

The genes are TRBV6-6 and TRBJ2-1; TRBD2 is a possible D gene (6 bases). Trimming shortened V by 8 bases and J by 1 base, and 18 bases separated the two germline ends. CDR1 is MNHNY, CDR2 SVGAGI, per germline (reference sequence). CDR3 length equals 16 residues. As DNA, the CDR3 is TGTGCCAGCGGAACCGGGACTTCCCTTTCCTACAATGAGCAGTTCTTC. Its translation is CASGTGTSLSYNEQFF.

The chain joins TRBV10-3 to TRBJ1-6; 7 nucleotides align to TRBD1. CDR1 is ENHRY, CDR2 SYGVKD, per germline. V was pared by 6 bases and J by 6 bases, with 2 bases of the junction left unmatched. This CDR3 has 13 amino acids. The CDR3 DNA reads TGTGCCATCAGGGAGGGGGCTAATTCACCCCTCCACTTT. It specifies CAIREGANSPLHF.

CDR3 bases: TGTGCCAGCAGGAGTGGGACAGCGAATGAAAAACTGTTTTTT. Its translation: CASRSGTANEKLFF. The chain is built from TRBV28 and TRBJ1-4; 7 nucleotides align to TRBD1. V trimming: 6 bases; J trimming: 5 bases; junction bases outside the gene matches: 6. Germline V gene lookup returns CDR1 MDHEN and CDR2 SYDVKM. This CDR3 contains 14 residues.

V gene TRBV29-1 combines with J gene TRBJ2-3; D is unresolved. Between the trimmed V and J ends, which lost 4 bases and 1 base, there was a span of 12 bases. This CDR3 spans 14 amino acids. The germline CDR1 and CDR2 sequences are SQVTM and ANQGSEA. As DNA, the CDR3 is TGCAGCGTTGCATCCGGTTACCGCACAGATACGCAGTATTTT. Protein: CSVASGYRTDTQYF.

A remark on this clone: Other DNA sequences of this sample code for an identical CDR3. This chain joins TRBV5-1 and TRBJ2-7; D is possibly TRBD1 (7 bases). Germline V CDR1 and CDR2: SGHRS, YFSETQ. Trimming cost V 7 bases and J 2 bases, with 13 bases left between them. There are 13 residues in the CDR3. The CDR3 loop reads CASGGGSTYEQYF. DNA for the CDR3: TGCGCCAGCGGAGGGGGCTCCACCTACGAGCAGTACTTC.

This chain connects TRBV23-1 to TRBJ2-1, with TRBD2 matching over 9 bases. TRBV23-1 is an ORF, with its function uncertain. Trimming removed 2 bases from V and 0 bases from J; junction bases left unmatched: 20. The CDR3 is 22 amino acids. The CDR3 nucleotides read TGCGCCAGCAGTCAACGACGCGGGTTCCCTAGCGGGACTAGGAGCTCCTACAATGAGCAGTTCTTC. Translation gives CASSQRRGFPSGTRSSYNEQFF.

The rearrangement uses TRBV6-4 and TRBJ1-1; D not certain. CDR1 and CDR2 (germline): MRHNA, SNTAGT. The CDR3 consists of 14 residues. V lost 6 bases and J 4 bases, leaving 15 bases between the germline ends. For the CDR3, the DNA is TGTGCCAGCAGACCCCACGGGGTGGGCACTGAAGCTTTCTTT. It yields the protein CASRPHGVGTEAFF.

The chain has TRBV10-1 and TRBJ1-5; perhaps TRBD1 as D (5 bases). This CDR3 has 14 amino acids. V dropped 4 bases and J dropped 2 bases, with 9 bases sitting between them. Germline assignment: CDR1 WNHNN and CDR2 SYGVQD (reference sequence). For the CDR3, the DNA is TGCGCCAGCAGTGCAGGGCTCGGCAATCAGCCCCAGCATTTT. This sequence encodes CASSAGLGNQPQHF.

V gene TRBV25-1 combines with J gene TRBJ2-3; 7 bases agree with TRBD2. The CDR3 is 15 residues long. The germline gives CDR1 MGHDK, CDR2 SYGVNS. The V gene end was trimmed by 9 bases and the J gene end by 4 bases; junction bases not matched to a gene: 13. The DNA for the CDR3 is TGTGCCAGTGCCCCGGTGGGAGGGCCGTCAGATACGCAGTATTTT. Protein sequence: CASAPVGGPSDTQYF.

This clone was seen a single time. The chain recombines TRBV5-4 with TRBJ1-5, with D possibly being TRBD1 (6 bases). This CDR3 region has 15 residues. Germline assignment: CDR1 SGHNT and CDR2 YYREEE (reference sequence). V lost 4 bases and J lost 1, with 12 bases in between. DNA for the CDR3: TGTGCCAGCAGCCCCACAACAGGGAGCAATCAGCCCCAGCATTTT. As protein: CASSPTTGSNQPQHF.

The V call is TRBV5-1, the J call TRBJ2-7, with D possibly being TRBD2 (6 bases). Trimming cost V 2 bases and J 4 bases, with 16 bases left between them. CDR3 length: 15 residues. Germline values: CDR1 SGHRS, CDR2 YFSETQ. The CDR3 sequence: CASSFLRGEKYEQYF. The CDR3 nucleotides are TGCGCCAGCAGCTTTCTCCGCGGGGAAAAATACGAGCAGTACTTC.

The chain recombines TRBV3-1 (or the pseudogene TRBV3-2) with TRBJ2-7; D is uncertain. V lost 2 bases, J lost 3 bases, and 5 bases lay in between. The CDR3 runs 12 residues. Germline-derived CDR1 and CDR2 are LGHDT and YNNKEL (reference sequence). The CDR3 nucleotides are TGTGCCAGCAGCCAAACAAGCTACGAGCAGTACTTC. Translating gives CASSQTSYEQYF.

This rearrangement joins TRBV18 to TRBJ1-2, with D perhaps matching TRBD1 (6 bases). The CDR3 length is 12 residues. Trimming cost V 5 bases and J 3 bases, with 7 bases left between them. Germline V gene data show CDR1 as KGHSH and CDR2 as LQKENI. The CDR3 is CASSDRYYGYTF. In nucleotides, the CDR3 is TGTGCCAGCTCAGACAGGTACTATGGCTACACCTTC.

The chain carries TRBV19 and TRBJ2-6; 7 bases map to TRBD1. With 4 bases clipped from V and 1 base from J, the junction kept 4 bases outside the gene matches. Germline-derived CDR1 and CDR2 are LNHDA and SQIVND (reference sequence). The CDR3 sequence is 16 residues long. This CDR3 reads CASSTQTGSGANVLTF. Written as DNA, the CDR3 is TGTGCCAGTAGTACCCAGACAGGGTCTGGGGCCAACGTCCTGACTTTC.

The chain joins TRBV5-5 to TRBJ2-2, with 9 bases matching TRBD1. The J segment lost 0 bases and the V segment lost 4 bases, leaving 4 bases of the junction unmatched. CDR3 length: 16 residues. Germline values: CDR1 SGHKS, CDR2 YYEKEE (reference sequence). CDR3 sequence: CASSLRTGANTGELFF. As DNA, the CDR3 is TGTGCCAGCAGCCTTAGGACAGGGGCGAACACCGGGGAGCTGTTTTTT.

The genes are TRBV6-5 and TRBJ1-2, with TRBD1 identical over 7 bases. The germline gives CDR1 MNHEY, CDR2 SVGAGI. The J segment lost 4 bases and the V segment lost 0 bases, leaving 5 bases of the junction unmatched. The CDR3 sequence is 15 residues long. This chain's CDR3 is CASSYSPTGSYGYTF. CDR3 DNA sequence: TGTGCCAGCAGTTACTCACCGACAGGGAGCTATGGCTACACCTTC.

The CDR3 DNA follows: TGTGCCAGCAGGCGGACAGGAAGTAACACAAAACTGTTTTTT. It yields the protein CASRRTGSNTKLFF. The gene calls are TRBV2 and TRBJ1-4; the match to TRBD1 covers 7 bases. This CDR3 is 14 amino acids long. V gave up 6 bases and J gave up 10 bases; unmatched junction bases: 11. The germline V gene encodes CDR1 SNHLY and CDR2 FYNNEI.

CDR3 region: CATSDPTGSGINEQFF. The CDR3 coding sequence is TGTGCCACCAGTGACCCCACAGGGTCCGGAATAAATGAGCAGTTCTTC. The V gene is TRBV24-1, the J gene TRBJ2-1, with D perhaps matching TRBD1 (6 bases). CDR3 size: 16 residues. The V and J ends lost 4 bases and 7 bases respectively, with 19 bases between them. Germline V gene lookup returns CDR1 KGHDR and CDR2 SFDVKD.

The rearrangement uses TRBV9 and TRBJ2-3, with TRBD2 matching over 9 bases. The CDR3 has 16 residues. With V trimmed by 0 bases and J by 3 bases, 5 bases remained unmatched. Germline loops: CDR1 SGDLS, CDR2 YYNGEE. As DNA, the CDR3 is TGTGCCAGCAGCGTAGTGAGTAGCGGGAGAACAGATACGCAGTATTTT. It translates to CASSVVSSGRTDTQYF.

The J gene is TRBJ2-1, the V gene TRBV28, with 8 bases lining up with TRBD2. This CDR3 spans 17 amino acids. The germline V gene encodes CDR1 MDHEN and CDR2 SYDVKM. The V and J ends lost 5 bases and 3 bases, in that order; junction bases with no gene match: 12. In DNA form, the CDR3 reads TGTGCCAGCAGTCCCCTCGGGAGGGGGAGTGTCTACAATGAGCAGTTCTTC. It specifies CASSPLGRGSVYNEQFF.

The rearrangement links TRBV7-8 to TRBJ2-7; D is perhaps TRBD1 (5 bases). The length of the CDR3 is 14 residues. Between the trimmed V and J ends, which lost 6 bases and 2 bases, there was a span of 14 bases. Germline CDR1 reads SGHVS; CDR2 reads FQNEAQ. CDR3 amino acids: CASSQGTRAYEQYF. For the CDR3, the DNA is TGTGCCAGCAGTCAGGGCACACGAGCCTACGAGCAGTACTTC.